This T cell receptor (beta chain) was sequenced during a study of Ad26.COV2.S vaccination and SARS-CoV-2 variants. TCRdb's table, derived via immunoSEQ multiplex PCR, lists solely in-frame clones and lacks some. The sample holds 300,000 to 400,000 clones, over 80% seen once. Noted treatment: over 15 received Ad26.COV2.S at low or high dose, single or two shots; a few received placebo; per-sample allocation not given. Day 63 following the first vaccine or placebo injection was when the samples were taken. This Boston cohort included adults aged 18-55 years. Germline values: CDR1 SGHAT, CDR2 FQDESV (reference sequence). CDR3 length: 13 residues. Trimming left V 1 base short and J 1 base short, with 2 bases between.

This sequence joins TRBV11-1 and TRBJ1-5; D is unresolved. The material sequenced was peripheral blood, taken in a trial of Ad26.COV2.S vaccine versus placebo. The clonotype originates from a person between 18 and 65 years old who received the Ad26.COV2.S COVID-19 vaccine or a placebo. The CDR3 DNA follows: TGTGCCAGCAGCTTAGACAGCAATCAGCCCCAGCATTTT. It yields the protein CASSLDSNQPQHF.